A single sample gave rise to the 19 T cell receptor beta chains below, sequenced in a study of long-term antiretroviral therapy in people with HIV. Runs used v3.0 of the immunoSEQ assay and were done at survey level. Sequencing was performed with immunoSEQ multiplex PCR; in TCRdb, only in-frame clones are kept and a portion is missing. The sample has 20,000 to 25,000 clones; approximately 90% are singletons. The sequencing used unsorted PBMCs, collected 0.6 years after starting antiretroviral therapy. The receptors were gathered from a man aged 60 to 75 with HIV.

The V call is TRBV7-9, the J call TRBJ2-3, with a possible D match to TRBD1 (5 bases). Germline CDR1 and CDR2: SEHNR and FQNEAQ (reference sequence). The CDR3 is 14 amino acids. Trimming removed 5 bases at V and 2 bases at J, with 11 bases between. CDR3 bases: TGTGCCAGCAGCCTGACAGTGTCCACAGATACGCAGTATTTT. Amino acid sequence: CASSLTVSTDTQYF.

V is TRBV7-9 and J is TRBJ2-3; D uncertain. This CDR3 region has 14 residues. The germline V and J ends were trimmed by 2 bases and 14 bases, with 20 bases remaining between them. Germline CDR1 is SEHNR and CDR2 is FQNEAQ (reference sequence). CDR3 residues: CASSLISTDGLGYF. For the CDR3, the DNA is TGTGCCAGCAGCTTAATCTCGACGGATGGTCTGGGGTATTTT.

There are a few counts of this clone. The chain combines TRBV5-8 with TRBJ2-3; D is unresolved. The CDR3 runs 12 residues. Looked up from germline, CDR1 is SGHTS and CDR2 is YDEGEE. Deletions cut 4 bases from V and 0 bases from J, with 3 bases between. The CDR3 coding sequence is TGTGCCAGCAGCCGAAGCACAGATACGCAGTATTTT. Protein: CASSRSTDTQYF.

The CDR3 DNA follows: TGTGCCAGCAGTTACTCGGGCAGGCCTTCCTACGAGCAGTACTTC. Protein sequence: CASSYSGRPSYEQYF. This chain joins TRBV6-5 and TRBJ2-7; no firm D call. In germline, CDR1 is MNHEY, CDR2 SVGAGI. This CDR3 has 15 amino acids. Trimming stripped 0 bases from V and 1 base from J, with 10 bases between.

V and J are TRBV7-8 and TRBJ2-5; a possible D gene is TRBD1 (6 bases). CDR3 length equals 17 residues. Germline loops: CDR1 SGHVS, CDR2 FQNEAQ. Trimming left V 3 bases short and J 5 bases short, with 22 bases between. The CDR3 sequence is CASSFYTGLAFRETQYF. DNA of the CDR3: TGTGCCAGCAGCTTCTATACAGGGCTCGCTTTTCGGGAGACCCAGTACTTC.

V and J are TRBV5-4 and TRBJ2-5; 10 bases are shared with TRBD2. The trim removed 0 bases at V and 7 bases at J, leaving 12 bases unmatched. This CDR3 is 17 amino acids long. Germline CDR1 SGHNT, CDR2 YYREEE (reference sequence). The CDR3 sequence is CASSLAPGTSEWVTQYF. DNA of the CDR3: TGTGCCAGCAGCTTGGCCCCCGGGACTAGCGAATGGGTGACCCAGTACTTC.

The rearrangement uses TRBV10-1 and TRBJ2-1; 8 bases fit TRBD2. CDR3 length equals 14 residues. J was trimmed by 2 bases and V by 4 bases; bases with no gene match: 1. Germline V gives CDR1 WNHNN, CDR2 SYGVQD (reference sequence). CDR3 coding DNA: TGCGCCAGCAGTGTCGGGGGGGCCTACAATGAGCAGTTCTTC. Translating gives CASSVGGAYNEQFF.

This chain joins TRBV25-1 and TRBJ1-1; D gene unclear. This CDR3 region has 11 residues. V was shortened by 0 bases and J by 8 bases, with 4 bases between the two germline ends. Germline CDR1 MGHDK, CDR2 SYGVNS. The CDR3 region has the DNA TGTGCCAGCAGTGAATATCGGGAAGCTTTCTTT. Translation: CASSEYREAFF.

This chain connects TRBV7-3 to TRBJ2-1; 11 bases align to TRBD1. The CDR3 has 14 amino acids. Trimming removed 5 bases from V and 9 bases from J; junction bases left unmatched: 6. Germline lookup yields CDR1 SGHTA and CDR2 FQGTGA. CDR3 sequence: CASSQGQGAGEQFF. The CDR3 DNA follows: TGTGCCAGCAGCCAAGGACAGGGGGCGGGTGAGCAGTTCTTC.

In DNA, the CDR3 is TGCGCCAGCAGCTTTGACAATCAGCCCCAGCATTTT. This sequence encodes CASSFDNQPQHF. V gene TRBV5-1 combines with J gene TRBJ1-5; D unclear. Germline V gene data show CDR1 as SGHRS and CDR2 as YFSETQ. V lost 2 bases and J lost 3, with 3 bases in between. The CDR3 contains 12 residues.

V gene TRBV11-3 combines with J gene TRBJ2-2, with TRBD2 as a possible D gene (6 bases). CDR1 and CDR2 from the germline V gene are SGHNT and YENEEA. Between the trimmed V and J ends, which lost 8 bases and 4 bases, there was a span of 14 bases. The CDR3 is 14 amino acids. CDR3 nucleotide sequence: TGTGCCAGCGGGGGAGGACCGGGCACCGGGGAGCTGTTTTTT. Residues: CASGGGPGTGELFF.

This clone has a handful of counts. Distinct nucleotide sequences in the sample also encode this CDR3. The rearrangement uses TRBV30 and TRBJ1-3, with D hard to call. CDR1 is GTSNPN, CDR2 SVGIG, per germline (reference sequence). With 3 bases removed from V and 4 bases from J, the gap between germline ends came to 1 base. This CDR3 contains 10 residues. The CDR3 protein is CAWSGNTIYF. The CDR3 coding sequence is TGTGCCTGGAGCGGAAACACCATATATTTT.

The CDR3 is CASRKTGPRGGYTF. The CDR3 region has the DNA TGTGCCAGCAGAAAAACAGGGCCTCGGGGTGGCTACACCTTC. This chain joins TRBV6-5 and TRBJ1-2; D is perhaps TRBD1 (6 bases). CDR3 length: 14 amino acids. Trimming left V 6 bases short and J 7 bases short, with 18 bases between. Looked up from germline, CDR1 is MNHEY and CDR2 is SVGAGI.

This CDR3 is CASSDSFRGGETQYF. The CDR3 coding sequence is TGCGCCAGCAGTGATAGTTTCAGGGGAGGGGAGACCCAGTACTTC. The rearrangement uses TRBV10-2 and TRBJ2-5; a weak D match, TRBD2 (7 bases). Trimming stripped 3 bases from V and 5 bases from J, with 16 bases between. The CDR3 consists of 15 residues. Per germline, CDR1 WSHSY and CDR2 SAAADI.

The rearrangement links TRBV5-1 to TRBJ2-3; TRBD2 aligns across 11 bases. CDR1 is SGHRS and CDR2 is YFSETQ in the germline V gene. With 2 bases clipped from V and 2 bases from J, the junction kept 1 base outside the gene matches. The CDR3 covers 15 residues. The CDR3 nucleotides are TGCGCCAGCAGCTTTAGCGGGAGGGACACAGATACGCAGTATTTT. Its translation is CASSFSGRDTDTQYF.

This chain links TRBV18 with TRBJ2-5; tentative D call: TRBD1 (6 bases). This CDR3 contains 16 residues. CDR1 and CDR2 (germline): KGHSH, LQKENI. V was pared by 3 bases and J by 6 bases, with 20 bases between. The CDR3 sequence is CASSPRTATREKTQYF. CDR3 in DNA: TGTGCCAGCTCACCTCGGACAGCTACTCGAGAAAAGACCCAGTACTTC.

The V and J genes are TRBV6-5 and TRBJ2-7; 7 nucleotides match TRBD2. This CDR3 has 16 amino acids. Germline assignment: CDR1 MNHEY and CDR2 SVGAGI. Losses at the gene ends were 0 bases for V and 6 bases for J; bases not matched to a gene: 11. In DNA form, the CDR3 reads TGTGCCAGCAGTTACTCCGCGGGAGCCCCTTTCGCCGAGCAGTACTTC. The encoded protein is CASSYSAGAPFAEQYF.

The CDR3 reads CSVELVPQETQYF. CDR3 sequence (DNA): TGCAGCGTTGAATTGGTCCCCCAAGAGACCCAGTACTTC. This sequence joins TRBV29-1 and TRBJ2-5; D is uncertain. This CDR3 contains 13 residues. The V gene's germline CDR1 is SQVTM and CDR2 ANQGSEA. V shed 2 bases and J shed 1 base, with 8 bases lying between them. The whole variable domain, filled in from reference TRBV29-1 and TRBJ2-5, reads SAVISQKPSRDICQRGTSLTIQCQVDSQVTMMFWYRQQPGQSLTLIATANQGSEATYESGFVIDKFPISRPNLTFSTLTVSNMSPEDSSIYLCSVELVPQETQYFGPGTRLLVL.

V is TRBV4-1 and J is TRBJ1-2; unclear D gene. The CDR3 runs 15 residues. CDR1 and CDR2 (germline): MGHRA, YSYEKL. V dropped 0 bases and J dropped 4 bases, with 12 bases sitting between them. The CDR3 spells CASSQDLLVFYGYTF. DNA for the CDR3: TGCGCCAGCAGCCAAGACCTCTTGGTTTTCTATGGCTACACCTTC.